The 7 T cell receptor beta chains given below trace back to one sample, sequenced in a study of T cell responses to AZD1222 COVID-19 vaccine. TCRdb's table, derived via immunoSEQ multiplex PCR, lists solely in-frame clones and lacks some. In the table there are some 150,000 clones, around nine tenths of which are singletons. The sequences come from peripheral blood, collected 28 days after the second AZD1222 dose. The receptors shown here come from an adult who received the AZD1222 COVID-19 vaccine.

The chain couples TRBV4-1 to TRBJ2-3; 9 positions agree with TRBD1. Germline values: CDR1 MGHRA, CDR2 YSYEKL. The V and J ends lost 2 bases and 2 bases, in that order; junction bases with no gene match: 5. The CDR3 has 16 amino acids. The CDR3 DNA reads as TGCGCCAGCAGCCAACTGGGACAGGGTAACACAGATACGCAGTATTTT. It translates to CASSQLGQGNTDTQYF.

The chain links TRBV5-4 to TRBJ1-2, with D possibly matching TRBD1 (5 bases). There are 15 residues in the CDR3. Trimming cost V 0 bases and J 2 bases, with 11 bases left between them. Germline CDR1 is SGHNT and CDR2 is YYREEE (reference sequence). The CDR3 nucleotides are TGTGCCAGCAGCTTGGCCCGGGGCGGAAACTATGGCTACACCTTC. As protein: CASSLARGGNYGYTF.

The J gene is TRBJ1-2, the V gene TRBV9; a possible D gene is TRBD1 (5 bases). V was cut by 2 bases and J by 3 bases, with 23 bases left in between. CDR3 length: 18 amino acids. Germline V lookup: CDR1 SGDLS, CDR2 YYNGEE. The CDR3 here is CASSVEPHRGNLDYGYTF. The CDR3, as DNA: TGTGCCAGCAGCGTCGAACCTCACCGGGGGAACCTCGACTATGGCTACACCTTC.

The V gene is TRBV7-8, the J gene TRBJ1-1; a weak D match, TRBD1 (5 bases). This CDR3 region has 14 residues. V shed 4 bases and J shed 1 base, with 10 bases lying between them. The germline gives CDR1 SGHVS, CDR2 FQNEAQ. In DNA form, the CDR3 reads TGTGCCAGCAGCTCACAGGTCGGGAACACTGAAGCTTTCTTT. Translating it yields CASSSQVGNTEAFF. Together with reference TRBV7-8 and TRBJ1-1, the CDR3 gives the full variable domain: GAGVSQSPRYKVAKRGQDVALRCDPISGHVSLFWYQQALGQGPEFLTYFQNEAQLDKSGLPSDRFFAERPEGSVSTLKIQRTQQEDSAVYLCASSSQVGNTEAFFGQGTRLTVV.

V usage is TRBV30 and J usage is TRBJ1-6; 8 bases agree with TRBD1. This CDR3 contains 14 residues. V dropped 5 bases and J dropped 6; count of bases not matched to a gene: 6. Germline CDR1 GTSNPN, CDR2 SVGIG (reference sequence). CDR3 loop: CAWSTGVGNSPLHF. In DNA form, the CDR3 reads TGTGCCTGGTCGACAGGGGTAGGTAATTCACCCCTCCACTTT.

V gene TRBV5-1 combines with J gene TRBJ2-7; the match to TRBD1 covers 8 bases. Germline assignment: CDR1 SGHRS and CDR2 YFSETQ. The CDR3 spans 15 residues. V trimming: 3 bases; J trimming: 3 bases; junction bases outside the gene matches: 8. The CDR3, as DNA: TGCGCCAGCAGCTCTACGACAGGGGCGAGCTACGAGCAGTACTTC. Its translation: CASSSTTGASYEQYF. Drawing the rest from reference TRBV5-1 and TRBJ2-7, the complete variable domain is KAGVTQTPRYLIKTRGQQVTLSCSPISGHRSVSWYQQTPGQGLQFLFEYFSETQRNKGNFPGRFSGRQFSNSRSEMNVSTLELGDSALYLCASSSTTGASYEQYFGPGTRLTVT.

The chain carries TRBV6-5 and TRBJ1-6; D not certain. Germline V gives CDR1 MNHEY, CDR2 SVGAGI. This CDR3 comprises 13 residues. Between the trimmed V and J ends, which lost 0 bases and 7 bases, there was a span of 4 bases. CDR3 residues: CASSYSRNSPLHF. CDR3 DNA sequence: TGTGCCAGCAGTTACTCTAGAAATTCACCCCTCCACTTT.